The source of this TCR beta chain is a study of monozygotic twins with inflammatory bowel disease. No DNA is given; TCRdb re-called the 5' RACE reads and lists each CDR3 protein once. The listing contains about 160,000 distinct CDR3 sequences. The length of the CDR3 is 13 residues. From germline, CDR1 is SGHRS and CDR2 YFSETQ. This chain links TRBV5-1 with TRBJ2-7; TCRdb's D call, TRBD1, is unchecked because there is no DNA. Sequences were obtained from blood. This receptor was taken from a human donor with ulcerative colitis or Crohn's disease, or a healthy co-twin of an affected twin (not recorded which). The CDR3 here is CASSNTGAAEQYF.